One sample yielded the 30 T cell receptor beta chains listed below, sequenced in a study of OX40 agonist ivuxolimab in advanced cancers. Profiled with immunoSEQ multiplex PCR; TCRdb holds only in-frame clones, not every one. The top ten hold roughly 0.55% of the sample, which has some 69,000 clones, 80% to 95% seen once. The sample in question was CD4+ or CD8+ T cells sorted from blood, obtained in a trial of the OX40 agonist ivuxolimab. These receptors all come from an adult with an advanced solid tumor such as melanoma, head and neck, liver or kidney cancer.

This rearrangement joins TRBV13 to TRBJ2-1; 7 positions agree with TRBD1. V gave up 0 bases and J gave up 5 bases; unmatched junction bases: 10. Germline values: CDR1 PRHDT, CDR2 FYEKMQ (reference sequence). The CDR3 length is 17 residues. This CDR3 reads CASSLGPGRGLNNEQFF. The CDR3 nucleotides read TGTGCCAGCAGCTTAGGCCCGGGAAGGGGGCTCAACAATGAGCAGTTCTTC.

The chain joins TRBV29-1 to TRBJ2-1; no reliable D call. V lost 4 bases and J lost 1, with 11 bases in between. Germline lookup yields CDR1 SQVTM and CDR2 ANQGSEA. This CDR3 region has 14 residues. CDR3 amino acids: CSVVLERSYNEQFF. CDR3 nucleotide sequence: TGCAGCGTTGTACTGGAGAGGTCCTACAATGAGCAGTTCTTC.

A word on this clone: The junction differs from germline at one of its ends, possibly a read error. V usage is TRBV28 and J usage is TRBJ1-5; D remains unclear. Germline assignment: CDR1 MDHEN and CDR2 SYDVKM. The CDR3 length is 14 residues. CDR3 loop: CVSSLSAVRQPQHF. CDR3 bases: TGTGTCAGCAGTTTAAGTGCTGTCAGACAGCCCCAGCATTTT.

The count of this clone is one. The chain uses TRBV5-1 and TRBJ1-2, with 7 bases matching TRBD1. With V trimmed by 4 bases and J by 5 bases, 8 bases remained unmatched. The CDR3 runs to 14 residues. Per germline, CDR1 SGHRS and CDR2 YFSETQ. CDR3 coding DNA: TGCGCCAGCAGCCCTGACAGGGCCCGGTATGGCTACACCTTC. This encodes CASSPDRARYGYTF.

This chain uses TRBV7-2 with TRBJ2-7; a weak D match, TRBD2 (5 bases). Trimming took 5 bases from V and 8 from J, leaving 10 bases between them. This CDR3 is built from 11 residues. Germline V gene lookup returns CDR1 SGHTA and CDR2 FQGNSA. DNA for the CDR3: TGTGCCAGCAGCCAAGGACTCCAGCAGTACTTC. It is translated as CASSQGLQQYF.

V usage is TRBV18 and J usage is TRBJ1-6, with 7 bases identical to TRBD1. The trim removed 4 bases at V and 6 bases at J, leaving 9 bases unmatched. Per the germline V gene, CDR1 is KGHSH and CDR2 is LQKENI. This CDR3 region has 16 residues. The CDR3 DNA reads TGTGCCAGCTCACGGGCGGTCGGGACAGCTAATTCACCCCTCCACTTT. Translating it yields CASSRAVGTANSPLHF.

This chain connects TRBV27 to TRBJ2-7; 8 positions match TRBD1. Germline CDR1 and CDR2: MNHEY and SMNVEV (reference sequence). The CDR3 has 12 residues. Losses at the gene ends were 6 bases for V and 9 bases for J; bases not matched to a gene: 7. CDR3 amino acids: CASSTGQGRQYF. Here the CDR3 DNA reads TGTGCCAGCAGCACTGGACAGGGAAGGCAGTACTTC.

This clone has just one count. This chain uses TRBV19 with TRBJ1-1; D is ambiguous. CDR1 and CDR2 from the germline V gene are LNHDA and SQIVND (reference sequence). Trimming left V 3 bases short and J 2 bases short, with 7 bases between. The CDR3 is 13 residues long. Here the CDR3 DNA reads TGTGCCAGTAGTATCTTAGGAAACACTGAAGCTTTCTTT. Translation gives CASSILGNTEAFF.

The gene calls are TRBV5-4 and TRBJ2-3, with 12 bases lining up with TRBD2. Germline CDR1 and CDR2: SGHNT and YYREEE (reference sequence). J lost 3 bases, V lost 6 bases, and 5 bases had no gene match. The CDR3 totals 15 residues. The CDR3 loop reads CASTATSGRTDTQYF. CDR3 bases: TGTGCCAGCACAGCAACTAGCGGGAGGACAGATACGCAGTATTTT.

The genes are TRBV19 and TRBJ2-3; no firm D call. The germline CDR1 and CDR2 sequences are LNHDA and SQIVND (reference sequence). The CDR3 consists of 12 residues. V lost 7 bases and J lost 3, with 8 bases in between. In DNA, the CDR3 is TGTGCCAGTACCCCTGGGACAGATACGCAGTATTTT. As protein: CASTPGTDTQYF.

The chain recombines TRBV28 with TRBJ2-7, with 12 bases fitting TRBD2. The CDR3 extends over 16 amino acids. The ends lost 2 bases at V and 2 bases at J; junction bases unmatched: 4. Looked up from germline, CDR1 is MDHEN and CDR2 is SYDVKM. For the CDR3, the DNA is TGTGCCAGCAGTTTACCTAGCGGGAGGGGTACCTACGAGCAGTACTTC. This encodes CASSLPSGRGTYEQYF.

The chain has TRBV19 and TRBJ2-1, with 10 bases matching TRBD2. Germline V lookup: CDR1 LNHDA, CDR2 SQIVND (reference sequence). The CDR3 runs 16 residues. Trimming took 4 bases from V and 0 from J; bases not matched to a gene: 3. The DNA of the CDR3 is TGTGCCAGTAGTACTTTAGCGGGAGGCTCCTACAATGAGCAGTTCTTC. Its translation is CASSTLAGGSYNEQFF.

The rearrangement links TRBV15 to TRBJ2-1; 7 nucleotides line up with TRBD2. There are 16 residues in the CDR3. Germline V gene lookup returns CDR1 LNHNV and CDR2 YYDKDF (reference sequence). The trim removed 0 bases at V and 5 bases at J, leaving 7 bases unmatched. The CDR3 nucleotides read TGTGCCACCAGCAGAGATATGGGGGGAGGGGACAATGAGCAGTTCTTC. This gives the protein CATSRDMGGGDNEQFF. Full variable domain (remainder filled in from reference TRBV15 and TRBJ2-1): DAMVIQNPRYQVTQFGKPVTLSCSQTLNHNVMYWYQQKSSQAPKLLFHYYDKDFNNEADTPDNFQSRRPNTSFCFLDIRSPGLGDTAMYLCATSRDMGGGDNEQFFGPGTRLTVL.

This rearrangement joins TRBV19 to TRBJ2-7; D is perhaps TRBD1 (5 bases). Germline CDR1 is LNHDA and CDR2 is SQIVND (reference sequence). The V end was cut by 3 bases, the J end by 2 bases, with 14 bases between. The CDR3 loop spans 15 amino acids. Written as DNA, the CDR3 is TGTGCCAGTAGTATCGGCCAGGGTATAACCTACGAGCAGTACTTC. It encodes CASSIGQGITYEQYF. Supplemented by reference TRBV19 and TRBJ2-7, the full variable domain reads DGGITQSPKYLFRKEGQNVTLSCEQNLNHDAMYWYRQDPGQGLRLIYYSQIVNDFQKGDIAEGYSVSREKKESFPLTVTSAQKNPTAFYLCASSIGQGITYEQYFGPGTRLTVT.

This clone has just one count. The chain's CDR3 is CASSWRESETQYF. CDR3 nucleotide sequence: TGTGCCAGCAGCTGGCGGGAGTCAGAGACCCAGTACTTC. The chain has TRBV9 and TRBJ2-5; 7 nucleotides match TRBD2. Germline CDR1 is SGDLS and CDR2 is YYNGEE. The J segment lost 4 bases and the V segment lost 4 bases, leaving 4 bases of the junction unmatched. This CDR3 region has 13 residues.

V gene TRBV7-5 combines with J gene TRBJ2-5; the DNA was not used to check the table's D call, TRBD2. TRBV7-5 is a recognized pseudogene. This CDR3 spans 16 amino acids. CDR3 in amino acids: CARSLVFLEAEETQYF. The CDR3 DNA reads TGTGCCAGAAGCTTGGTGTTCCTGGAGGCCGAAGAGACCCAGTACTTC.

The V and J genes are TRBV7-3 and TRBJ1-1; tentative D call: TRBD1 (5 bases). Germline lookup yields CDR1 SGHTA and CDR2 FQGTGA. CDR3 length equals 14 residues. Trimming shortened V by 1 base and J by 1 base, and 7 bases separated the two germline ends. CDR3 nucleotides: TGTGCCAGCAGCTTAAGCGGGGGGAACACTGAAGCTTTCTTT. Translation: CASSLSGGNTEAFF.

This rearrangement joins TRBV6-1 to TRBJ1-5; TRBD1 agrees at 7 bases. The germline gives CDR1 MNHNS, CDR2 SASEGT. J lost 6 bases, V lost 2 bases, and 7 bases had no gene match. The CDR3 totals 15 residues. CDR3 residues: CASSEWVQGFQPQHF. CDR3 DNA: TGTGCCAGCAGTGAATGGGTACAGGGGTTTCAGCCCCAGCATTTT.

The chain couples TRBV19 to TRBJ1-5; TRBD1 agrees at 11 bases. The ends lost 5 bases at V and 4 bases at J; junction bases unmatched: 10. CDR1 and CDR2 from the germline V gene are LNHDA and SQIVND (reference sequence). The CDR3 runs 17 residues. The CDR3 reads CASSAQTGTGGNQPQHF. The CDR3 DNA reads as TGTGCCAGTAGTGCCCAAACCGGGACAGGGGGGAATCAGCCCCAGCATTTT.

This clone was counted once. The CDR3 region has the DNA TGCGCCAGCAGCTTGGCTGGACAGGGCCCGACCTACGAGCAGTACTTC. Translation gives CASSLAGQGPTYEQYF. The chain couples TRBV5-1 to TRBJ2-7; 8 bases are shared with TRBD1. CDR1 and CDR2 (germline): SGHRS, YFSETQ. V shed 0 bases and J 2 bases; nucleotides not matched to a gene: 7. This CDR3 is built from 16 residues.

The gene calls are TRBV30 and TRBJ1-6; D ambiguous. The germline V gene encodes CDR1 GTSNPN and CDR2 SVGIG (reference sequence). The CDR3 is 14 residues long. Trimming cost V 0 bases and J 7 bases, with 10 bases left between them. CDR3 residues: CAWSVLGINSPLHF. The CDR3 nucleotides read TGTGCCTGGAGTGTACTAGGAATCAATTCACCCCTCCACTTT. The whole variable domain, filled in from reference TRBV30 and TRBJ1-6, reads SQTIHQWPATLVQPVGSPLSLECTVEGTSNPNLYWYRQAAGRGLQLLFYSVGIGQISSEVPQNLSASRPQDRQFILSSKKLLLSDSGFYLCAWSVLGINSPLHFGNGTRLTVT.

This chain joins TRBV15 and TRBJ1-4; no clear D gene. This CDR3 comprises 15 residues. Germline loops: CDR1 LNHNV, CDR2 YYDKDF (reference sequence). V lost 3 bases, J lost 8 bases, and 16 bases lay in between. DNA for the CDR3: TGTGCCACCAGCAGTCCGCGGACCTTCCCCGAAAAACTGTTTTTT. It encodes CATSSPRTFPEKLFF.

The chain uses TRBV27 and TRBJ1-5, with unresolved D. V was pared by 8 bases and J by 0 bases, with 5 bases between. The length of the CDR3 is 12 residues. The V gene's germline CDR1 is MNHEY and CDR2 SMNVEV (reference sequence). This CDR3 reads CASGNSNQPQHF. The CDR3 DNA sequence: TGTGCCAGCGGGAATAGCAATCAGCCCCAGCATTTT.

This sequence joins TRBV4-3 and TRBJ2-7, with 9 bases that match TRBD1. Trimming cost V 3 bases and J 3 bases; bases outside gene matches: 3. Germline V gene lookup returns CDR1 LGHNA and CDR2 YSLEER. CDR3 length equals 14 residues. The CDR3: CASSHRQGGYEQYF. In DNA form, the CDR3 reads TGCGCCAGCAGCCACCGACAGGGGGGCTACGAGCAGTACTTC.

The rearrangement uses TRBV6-5 and TRBJ1-3, with TRBD1 identical over 9 bases. Looked up from germline, CDR1 is MNHEY and CDR2 is SVGAGI. V was clipped by 6 bases and J by 1 base; unmatched bases: 4. The length of the CDR3 is 15 residues. This chain's CDR3 is CASRRDRESGNTIYF. The DNA of the CDR3 is TGTGCCAGCAGACGGGACAGGGAATCTGGAAACACCATATATTTT.

This chain joins TRBV5-8 and TRBJ2-3, with TRBD2 as a possible D gene (5 bases). The CDR3 runs to 17 residues. The germline V gene encodes CDR1 SGHTS and CDR2 YDEGEE. V was pared by 0 bases and J by 1 base, with 15 bases between. DNA for the CDR3: TGTGCCAGCAGCTTGGCTTCTACTAGTATTGGCACAGATACGCAGTATTTT. Amino acid sequence: CASSLASTSIGTDTQYF.

This clone was seen more than once but under ten times. V gene TRBV5-5 combines with J gene TRBJ2-3, with D perhaps TRBD1 (6 bases). Germline values: CDR1 SGHKS, CDR2 YYEKEE (reference sequence). The CDR3 has 15 residues. Trimming cost V 4 bases and J 0 bases, with 12 bases left between them. The chain's CDR3 is CASSMTGHSTDTQYF. CDR3 sequence (DNA): TGTGCCAGCAGCATGACAGGACACAGCACAGATACGCAGTATTTT.

The rearrangement uses TRBV9 and TRBJ2-2; 8 bases agree with TRBD2. The CDR3 runs to 16 residues. The V gene's germline CDR1 is SGDLS and CDR2 YYNGEE. The V and J ends lost 1 base and 4 bases, in that order; junction bases with no gene match: 6. CDR3 region: CASSVTAGVVTGELFF. CDR3 bases: TGTGCCAGCAGCGTAACAGCGGGAGTTGTCACCGGGGAGCTGTTTTTT.

This sequence joins TRBV14 and TRBJ2-7, with no clear D. Trimming pared 4 bases from V and 7 bases from J, leaving 11 bases between. The CDR3 is 12 amino acids. Germline V gene data show CDR1 as SGHDN and CDR2 as FVKESK. DNA for the CDR3: TGTGCCAGCAGCCCCAGATGGGGAGAGCAGTACTTC. It translates to CASSPRWGEQYF.

This sequence joins TRBV15 and TRBJ2-1; the match to TRBD2 covers 7 bases. There are 18 residues in the CDR3. Per the germline V gene, CDR1 is LNHNV and CDR2 is YYDKDF (reference sequence). Trimming took 0 bases from V and 0 from J; bases not matched to a gene: 8. The CDR3 bases are TGTGCCACCAGCAGAGATTCCCTGGGGGGGACCTCCTACAATGAGCAGTTCTTC. Translation gives CATSRDSLGGTSYNEQFF.